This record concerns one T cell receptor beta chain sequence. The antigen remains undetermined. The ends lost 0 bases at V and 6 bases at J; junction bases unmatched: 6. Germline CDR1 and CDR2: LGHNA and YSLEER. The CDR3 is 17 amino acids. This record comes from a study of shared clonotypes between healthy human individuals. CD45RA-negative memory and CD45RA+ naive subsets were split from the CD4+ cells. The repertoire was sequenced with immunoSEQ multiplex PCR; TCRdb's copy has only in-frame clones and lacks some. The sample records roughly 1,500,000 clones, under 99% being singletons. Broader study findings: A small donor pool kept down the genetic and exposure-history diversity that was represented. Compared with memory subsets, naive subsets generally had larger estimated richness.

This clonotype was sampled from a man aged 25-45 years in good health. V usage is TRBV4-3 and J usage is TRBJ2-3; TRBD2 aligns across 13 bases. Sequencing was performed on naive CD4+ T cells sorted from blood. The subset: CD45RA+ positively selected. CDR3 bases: TGCGCCAGCAGCCAAGAACTAGCGGGAGGGCCGAGGGATACGCAGTATTTT. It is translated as CASSQELAGGPRDTQYF.